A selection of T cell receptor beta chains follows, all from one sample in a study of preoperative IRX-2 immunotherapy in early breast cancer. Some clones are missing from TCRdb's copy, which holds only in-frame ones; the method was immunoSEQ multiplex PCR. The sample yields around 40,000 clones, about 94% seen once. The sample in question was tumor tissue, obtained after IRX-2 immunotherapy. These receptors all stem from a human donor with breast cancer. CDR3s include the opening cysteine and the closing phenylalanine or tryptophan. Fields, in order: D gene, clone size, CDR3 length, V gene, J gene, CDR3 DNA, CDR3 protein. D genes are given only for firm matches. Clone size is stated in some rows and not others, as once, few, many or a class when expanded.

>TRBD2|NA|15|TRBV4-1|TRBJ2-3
TGCGCCAGCAGCCAACCCCAAGCGGGAGTATATACGCAGTATTTT
CASSQPQAGVYTQYF
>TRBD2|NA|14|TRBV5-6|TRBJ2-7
TGTGCCAGCAGCGCGCGGGAGATACCGTGGGAGCAGTACTTC
CASSAREIPWEQYF
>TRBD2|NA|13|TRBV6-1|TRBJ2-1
TGTGCCAGCAGTGCCCTGGGGGGGGTTGAGCAGTTCTTC
CASSALGGVEQFF
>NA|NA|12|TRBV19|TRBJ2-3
TGTGCCAGTAGTGCCCGCACAGATACGCAGTATTTT
CASSARTDTQYF
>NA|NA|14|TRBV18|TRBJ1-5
TGTGCCAGCTCAAACGGCAGGGACAATCAGCCCCAGCATTTT
CASSNGRDNQPQHF
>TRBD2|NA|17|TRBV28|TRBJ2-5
TGTGCCAGCAGTTTGTGGCCTGTCCTAGCGGGCGGAGAGACCCAGTACTTC
CASSLWPVLAGGETQYF
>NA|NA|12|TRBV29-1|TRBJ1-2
TGCAGCCCAACCGGGACACCCTATGGCTACACCTTC
CSPTGTPYGYTF
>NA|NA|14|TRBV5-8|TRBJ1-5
TGTGCCAGCAGCTTGGCCTGGGGTGCTCAGCCCCAGCATTTT
CASSLAWGAQPQHF
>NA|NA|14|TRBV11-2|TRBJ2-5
TGTGCCAGCAGCGAAAACCTGGGGCCAGAGACCCAGTACTTC
CASSENLGPETQYF
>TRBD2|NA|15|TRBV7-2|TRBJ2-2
TGTGCCAGCACCGCGGGAGGGAGAAACACCGGGGAGCTGTTTTTT
CASTAGGRNTGELFF
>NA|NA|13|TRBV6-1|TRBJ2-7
TGTGCCAACCTTACAGGGAGGAACTACGAGCAGTACTTC
CANLTGRNYEQYF
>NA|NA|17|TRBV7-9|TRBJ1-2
TGTGCCAGCAGCCCCGACGGCGAACGGGTTGCTAACTATGGCTACACCTTC
CASSPDGERVANYGYTF
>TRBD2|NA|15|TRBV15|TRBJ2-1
TGTGCCACCAGCAGAGATACGGGGGGGCGTGGGGAGCAGTTCTTC
CATSRDTGGRGEQFF
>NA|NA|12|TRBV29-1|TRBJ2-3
TGCAGCGCCGTCGAGGGAGGAGATACGCAGTATTTT
CSAVEGGDTQYF
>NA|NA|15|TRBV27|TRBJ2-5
TGTGCCAGCAGTTCCCCCACGGAGGCTAGAAAGACCCAGTACTTC
CASSSPTEARKTQYF
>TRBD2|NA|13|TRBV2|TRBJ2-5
TGTGCCAGTCTCTCGGCGGGGGGAGAGACCCAGTACTTC
CASLSAGGETQYF
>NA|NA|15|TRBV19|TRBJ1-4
TGTGCCAGTAGTATGGTCGGGCGGAATAATGAAAAACTGTTTTTT
CASSMVGRNNEKLFF
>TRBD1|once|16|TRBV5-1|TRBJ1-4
TGCGCCAGCAGTTGGGGCCCCGGGACAGGGGTTGAAAAACTGTTTTTT
CASSWGPGTGVEKLFF
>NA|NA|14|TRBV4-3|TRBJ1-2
TGCGCCAGCAGCCAAGATGTAGCCGTCTATAGCTACACCTTC
CASSQDVAVYSYTF
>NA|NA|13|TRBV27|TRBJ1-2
TGTGCCAGCAGTTTCGAACAGGGCTATGGCTACACCTTC
CASSFEQGYGYTF
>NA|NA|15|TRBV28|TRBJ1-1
TGTGCCAGCAGAGAATATACAGGGTTGAACACTGAAGCTTTCTTT
CASREYTGLNTEAFF
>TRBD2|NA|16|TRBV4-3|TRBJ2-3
TGCGCCAGCAGCCAGCTGGGAGCGGGAGGGTCAGATACGCAGTATTTT
CASSQLGAGGSDTQYF
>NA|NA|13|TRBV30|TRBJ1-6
TGTGCCTGGGACTTTCGACAGAATTCACCCCTCCACTTT
CAWDFRQNSPLHF
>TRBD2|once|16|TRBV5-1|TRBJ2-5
TGCGCCAGCAGCTTAAGGAGACTAGCGGGATTAGAGACCCAGTACTTC
CASSLRRLAGLETQYF
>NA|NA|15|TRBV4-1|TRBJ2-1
TGCGCCAGCAGCCAACGTCTTGGCCCATACAATGAGCAGTTCTTC
CASSQRLGPYNEQFF
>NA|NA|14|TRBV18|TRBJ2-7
TGTGCCAGCTCACCACGTCACGGAGCCTACGAGCAGTACTTC
CASSPRHGAYEQYF
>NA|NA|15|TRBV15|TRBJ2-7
TGTGCCACCAGCAGAGATCGGAGCAGGGGAGGCGAGCAGTACTTC
CATSRDRSRGGEQYF
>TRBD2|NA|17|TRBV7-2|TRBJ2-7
TGTGCCAGCAGCGGGCAGGTGAACGTTTGGACTAGCTACGAGCAGTACTTC
CASSGQVNVWTSYEQYF
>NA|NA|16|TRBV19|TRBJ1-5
TGTGCCAGTCATTACGGGGCATATTATAGCAATCAGCCCCAGCATTTT
CASHYGAYYSNQPQHF
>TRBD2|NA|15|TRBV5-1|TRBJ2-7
TGCGCCAGTCATCCCGGGAGTGGGGGGGGATACGAGCAGTACTTC
CASHPGSGGGYEQYF
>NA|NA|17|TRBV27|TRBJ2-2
TGTGCCAGCAGTTTAAACTCGGAGCGGAACCCCACCGGGGAGCTGTTTTTT
CASSLNSERNPTGELFF
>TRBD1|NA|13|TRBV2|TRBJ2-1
TGTGCCAGCAGGGTAGGACAGGGCGGTGAGCAGTTCTTC
CASRVGQGGEQFF
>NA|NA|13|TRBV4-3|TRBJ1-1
TGCGCCAGCAGCCAAGTTCGGTCCGGGGAAGCTTTCTTT
CASSQVRSGEAFF
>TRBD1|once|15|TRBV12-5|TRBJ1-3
TGTGCTAGTGGCCTACAGGGGCCCTCTGGAAACACCATATATTTT
CASGLQGPSGNTIYF
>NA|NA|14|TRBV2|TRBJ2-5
TGTGCCAGCAGTGAAAGGGCCAACAAAGAGACCCAGTACTTC
CASSERANKETQYF
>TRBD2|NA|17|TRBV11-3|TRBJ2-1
TGTGCCAGCTCTCAGGGGTTATTAGCGGGGGGCCAGGGTGAGCAGTTCTTC
CASSQGLLAGGQGEQFF
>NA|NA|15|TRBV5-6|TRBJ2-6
TGTGCCAGCAGCCCCCCCTTGGCTGGGGCCAACGTCCTGACTTTC
CASSPPLAGANVLTF
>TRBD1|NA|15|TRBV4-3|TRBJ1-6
TGCGCCAGCAGCCAACCGGGACAGGCTAATTCACCCCTCCACTTT
CASSQPGQANSPLHF
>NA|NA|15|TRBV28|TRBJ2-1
TGTGCCAGCAGTTTAGGAGGAAACCCCTACAATGAGCAGTTCTTC
CASSLGGNPYNEQFF
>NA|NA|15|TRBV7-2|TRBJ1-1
TGTGCCAGCAGCTTAGGGGTAGGAATGAACACTGAAGCTTTCTTT
CASSLGVGMNTEAFF
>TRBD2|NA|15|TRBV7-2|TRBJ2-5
TGTGCCAGCAGCTTGCTTAGCGGGGAACAAGAGACCCAGTACTTC
CASSLLSGEQETQYF
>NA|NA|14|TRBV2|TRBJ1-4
TGTGCCAGTCAGACGGGGGGGTCTAATGAAAAACTGTTTTTT
CASQTGGSNEKLFF
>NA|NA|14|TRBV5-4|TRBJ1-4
TGTGCCAGCAGCGCGGGACGAGGGAATGAAAAACTGTTTTTT
CASSAGRGNEKLFF
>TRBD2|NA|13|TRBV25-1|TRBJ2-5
TGTGCCAGCAGTGAATCCCGGGGGGGGACCCAGTACTTC
CASSESRGGTQYF
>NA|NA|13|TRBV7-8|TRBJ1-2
TGTGCCAGCAGCCCTCAAGGGAACTATGGCTACACCTTC
CASSPQGNYGYTF
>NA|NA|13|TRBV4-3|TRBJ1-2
TGCGCCAGCAGCCAAGATCCGCGGTTTGGCTACACCTTC
CASSQDPRFGYTF
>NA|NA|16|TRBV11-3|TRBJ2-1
NA
CASSSGQGKTYNEQFF
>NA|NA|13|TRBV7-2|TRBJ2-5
TGTGCCAGCAGCTTAGCCTACAGTGAGACCCAGTACTTC
CASSLAYSETQYF
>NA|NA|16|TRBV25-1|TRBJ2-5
TGTGCCAGCAGTGCGATTGTCGTCAGGGGGGAAGAGACCCAGTACTTC
CASSAIVVRGEETQYF
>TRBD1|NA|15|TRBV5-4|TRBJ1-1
TGTGCCAGCAGCGGGGACAGCCGACGGGACACTGAAGCTTTCTTT
CASSGDSRRDTEAFF
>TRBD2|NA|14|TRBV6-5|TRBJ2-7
TGTGCCAGCAGTTACTCTAGCGGGGACTACGAGCAGTACTTC
CASSYSSGDYEQYF